This paragraph reports one T cell receptor beta chain. Its antigen is not known. Assay used: immunoSEQ multiplex PCR; TCRdb lists only in-frame clones, some missing. The profile covers 50,000 or so clones, with approximately 85% appearing a single time and under 2% taken by the ten largest. These data belong to a study of OX40 agonist ivuxolimab in advanced cancers. Whole-study results and caveats: Compared with CD4+, CD8+ T cells on average had more expanded clones. Not determined was the antigen specificity of the expanded peripheral T cells. Several nonresponders also turned out to have low normalized T-cell clonal expansion.

V shed 5 bases, J shed 3 bases, and the junction held 11 bases outside the gene matches. The CDR3 is made up of 17 amino acids. In germline, CDR1 is SGHRS, CDR2 YFSETQ. This TCR derives from an adult with an advanced solid tumor such as melanoma, head and neck, liver or kidney cancer. The source material was CD4+ or CD8+ T cells sorted from blood, sampled in a trial of the OX40 agonist ivuxolimab. The V gene is TRBV5-1, the J gene TRBJ2-2; 9 bases line up with TRBD1. This chain's CDR3 is CASRAQGAPRYTGELFF. The CDR3 DNA reads as TGCGCCAGCAGGGCACAGGGGGCGCCTCGGTACACCGGGGAGCTGTTTTTT.